A single T cell receptor beta chain is shown here with its context. This clonotype has ten or more counts. The clone's antigen remains unknown. No quality values exist for individual bases; no much larger clone is one base distant. These data originate in a study of early T cells in non-severe SARS-CoV-2 infection (dated by TCRdb to the early 2020s). General notes on the study: Because TCR sequencing relied on bulk RNA taken from unsorted whole blood, pairing of alpha and beta chains was not possible. Here is what the overall study found, with its caveats: VDJdb matching was skewed toward anti-spike CD8 responses and likely underestimated virus-specific expansions by missing private and CD4 specificities.

A case-control design nested within a healthcare worker cohort in London, UK, was used, with weekly nasopharyngeal swab PCR tests and blood sampling performed. Healthcare workers were recruited between 23 and 31 March 2020, during the week of the UK lockdown, and were followed weekly for up to roughly 15 weeks. The method was 5' RACE. The data were produced on a NextSeq 500. The TCR library protocol attached unique molecular identifiers to individual cDNA molecules to correct for sequencing error and PCR bias. Both TCR alpha and beta chains were sequenced, and tight co-correlation was observed between alpha and beta sequence abundances in each sample. As for how the authors treated the data: V gene, J gene and CDR3 annotation of TCR sequences was performed with Decombinator V4. Expanded TCRs were defined as changing significantly between any two time points under a Poisson model with p below 0.0001. TCR abundances were normalised to the total number of TCRs sequenced per sample and expressed as counts per million. A search of VDJdb, accessed on 1 November 2021, was run for TCRs annotated to CMV, EBV and SARS-CoV-2, with TCRs annotated for multiple antigens excluded. The public reads were run again by TCRdb, first through fastp at Q25 and then through MiXCR, and only productive beta chains were kept. Every distinct CDR3 protein forms one entry, paired with its most common genes and DNA. Here the V and J calls rest on TCRdb's processing, not on the authors' analysis. The sample yields roughly 12,000 distinct CDR3 sequences; 4% to 5.5% were counted once. Clones ranked in the top ten supply 9.9% of the sample.

The TCR was taken from an adult who was a healthcare worker with PCR-confirmed SARS-CoV-2 infection or an uninfected control (not recorded which). Material for sequencing was whole blood.

Read as DNA, the sequence is TGTGCCCATGGGCGAGGGACTGAAGCTTTCTTT. Translated, it gives CAHGRGTEAFF. The V and J genes are TRBV30 and TRBJ1-1, with the D gene uncertain. The germline V gene (reference sequence) sets CDR1 to GTSNPN and CDR2 to SVGIG. Taken from cysteine to phenylalanine, the CDR3 has 11 residues. The read is trimmed to its CDR3 DNA, 33 bases read in frame from base 1. V was cut back by 8 bases and J by 5 bases, leaving a gap of 12 bases between them. The entire variable domain, with the stretches around the CDR3 drawn from the reference TRBV30 and TRBJ1-1 proteins, is SQTIHQWPATLVQPVGSPLSLECTVEGTSNPNLYWYRQAAGRGLQLLFYSVGIGQISSEVPQNLSASRPQDRQFILSSKKLLLSDSGFYLCAHGRGTEAFFGQGTRLTVV.